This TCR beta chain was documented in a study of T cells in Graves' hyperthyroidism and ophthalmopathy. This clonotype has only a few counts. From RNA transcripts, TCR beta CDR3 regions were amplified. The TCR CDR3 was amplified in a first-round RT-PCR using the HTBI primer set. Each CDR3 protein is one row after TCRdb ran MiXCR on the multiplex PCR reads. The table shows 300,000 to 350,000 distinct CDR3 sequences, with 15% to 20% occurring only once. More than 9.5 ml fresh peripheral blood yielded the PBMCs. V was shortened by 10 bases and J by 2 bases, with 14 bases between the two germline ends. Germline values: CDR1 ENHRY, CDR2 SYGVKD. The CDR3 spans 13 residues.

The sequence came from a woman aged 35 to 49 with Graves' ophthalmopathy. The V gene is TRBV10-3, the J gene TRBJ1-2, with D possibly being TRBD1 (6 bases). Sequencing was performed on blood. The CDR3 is CANSRGGNYGYTF. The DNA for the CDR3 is TGTGCCAACTCGAGGGGGGGGAACTATGGCTACACCTTC.